What follows describes a single T cell receptor beta chain. The record originates from a study of cytomegalovirus exposure and HLA in healthy donors. CDR1 LNHDA and CDR2 SQIVND come from the germline V gene (reference sequence). The CDR3 length is 14 residues. V lost 5 bases to trimming and J lost 1 base, with 8 bases between them. Sequencing used immunoSEQ multiplex PCR; TCRdb keeps in-frame clones, though not all of them. Of under 200,000 clones detected, under 90% appear once; the ten largest clones hold 4% to 4.5%. V gene TRBV19 combines with J gene TRBJ2-2, with a tentative D call TRBD2 (6 bases). The sequence was obtained from a young man in good health and CMV-seropositive. Input material: PBMCs. The CDR3, as DNA: TGTGCCAGTAGTGTTAGCGGGAACACCGGGGAGCTGTTTTTT. The encoded protein is CASSVSGNTGELFF.